Shown below are 27 T cell receptor beta chains from a single sample sequenced in a study of T cell repertoires in cytomegalovirus infection. TCRdb redid the calling of the reads with MiXCR, one entry per CDR3 protein. Of 200,000 or so distinct CDR3 sequences listed, roughly 27% are singletons. Sequenced input: PBMCs. The receptor set was obtained from a human donor in good health (CMV status not recorded). Some clones in this sample may be carry-over from other donors' samples.

The rearrangement joins TRBV6-1 to TRBJ2-1, with D tentatively TRBD1 or TRBD2 (6 bases each). From germline, CDR1 is MNHNS and CDR2 SASEGT. V shed 5 bases and J shed 0 bases, with 17 bases lying between them. CDR3 size: 17 residues. The CDR3 sequence is CASSLNIGGGSYNEQFF. The DNA of the CDR3 is TGTGCCAGCAGTCTGAATATCGGGGGCGGCTCCTACAATGAGCAGTTCTTC.

This chain connects TRBV9 to TRBJ2-1; TRBD2 is a possible D gene (5 bases). CDR1 and CDR2 from the germline V gene are SGDLS and YYNGEE. The V end lost 4 bases, the J end lost 8 bases, and 13 bases lay between the germline ends. This CDR3 comprises 13 residues. This CDR3 reads CASSPGLKDEQFF. The CDR3 nucleotides are TGTGCCAGCAGCCCAGGACTCAAGGATGAGCAGTTCTTC.

The gene calls are TRBV12-3 or TRBV12-4 and TRBJ1-2; D gene unclear. V lost 5 bases and J 8 bases, leaving 15 bases between the germline ends. The CDR3 has 13 amino acids. The CDR3 region is CASSPGRSMGYTF. CDR3 nucleotides: TGTGCCAGCAGTCCGGGCCGCTCGATGGGCTACACCTTC.

The genes are TRBV6-2 or TRBV6-3 and TRBJ1-3; D unclear. CDR3 length: 14 amino acids. Germline CDR1 is MNHEY and CDR2 is SVGEGT. V gave up 5 bases and J gave up 0 bases, with 8 bases separating them. CDR3 coding DNA: TGTGCCAGCAGTAGAACCTTCTCTGGAAACACCATATATTTT. Protein sequence: CASSRTFSGNTIYF.

The rearrangement links TRBV11-3 to TRBJ2-1, with D possibly TRBD2 on 5 matching bases. V was cut by 4 bases and J by 5 bases, with 9 bases left in between. The CDR3 has 13 residues. Germline CDR1 reads SGHNT; CDR2 reads YENEEA. CDR3 sequence reads: CASSYGENNEQFF. CDR3 DNA sequence: TGTGCCAGCAGCTACGGGGAGAACAATGAGCAGTTCTTC.

This clonotype was observed at least ten times. This chain uses TRBV7-6 with TRBJ2-7; the match to TRBD1 covers 9 bases. V dropped 2 bases and J dropped 5; count of bases not matched to a gene: 7. Germline CDR1 and CDR2: SGHVS and FNYEAQ. The CDR3 is made up of 15 amino acids. CDR3 DNA sequence: TGTGCCAGCAGCTTAATCCCGGGACAGGGCAACGAGCAGTACTTC. Its protein is CASSLIPGQGNEQYF.

The chain carries TRBV7-9 and TRBJ1-1; 10 nucleotides agree with TRBD1. In germline, CDR1 is SEHNR, CDR2 FQNEAQ (reference sequence). The CDR3 consists of 15 residues. V was pared by 5 bases and J by 3 bases, with 6 bases of the junction left unmatched. The CDR3 sequence is CASSPDRGQDTEAFF. CDR3 in DNA: TGTGCCAGCAGCCCTGACAGGGGGCAGGACACTGAAGCTTTCTTT.

This rearrangement joins TRBV7-3 to TRBJ2-3; 10 bases match TRBD1. This CDR3 spans 18 amino acids. Germline trimming cut 4 bases from V and 1 base from J; bases unmatched to any gene: 11. CDR1 SGHTA and CDR2 FQGTGA come from the germline V gene. The CDR3 loop is CASSSPETGGGRTDTQYF. CDR3 DNA sequence: TGTGCCAGCAGCTCCCCCGAGACAGGGGGCGGGCGCACAGATACGCAGTATTTT.

This chain links TRBV6-5 with TRBJ1-2, with 8 bases lining up with TRBD1. Germline V gene lookup returns CDR1 MNHEY and CDR2 SVGAGI. The CDR3 runs to 15 residues. Trimming cost V 0 bases and J 8 bases; bases outside gene matches: 8. The CDR3 sequence: CASSYSRDRPRGYTF. The CDR3 DNA sequence: TGTGCCAGCAGTTACTCCCGGGACAGGCCGCGGGGCTACACCTTC.

This chain uses TRBV30 with TRBJ1-2; 8 positions match TRBD1. Germline values: CDR1 GTSNPN, CDR2 SVGIG (reference sequence). The CDR3 is 14 residues long. V lost 2 bases to trimming and J lost 2 bases; unmatched junction nucleotides: 4. The CDR3 protein is CAWSRQGRNYGYTF. The CDR3, as DNA: TGTGCCTGGAGTCGACAGGGGCGAAACTATGGCTACACCTTC.

This chain connects TRBV20-1 to TRBJ1-1; 10 positions agree with TRBD1. V gave up 6 bases and J gave up 7 bases; unmatched junction bases: 8. The CDR3 runs to 13 residues. Germline assignment: CDR1 DFQATT and CDR2 SNEGSKA (reference sequence). CDR3 sequence (DNA): TGCAGTGCAAAAGGGACAGGGGATATTGAAGCTTTCTTT. Its translation: CSAKGTGDIEAFF.

This clonotype has at least ten counts. J is TRBJ1-4 and V is TRBV7-8; tentatively, D is TRBD1 (6 bases). Trimming cost V 1 base and J 5 bases, with 11 bases left between them. Germline V CDR1 and CDR2: SGHVS, FQNEAQ. The CDR3 totals 15 residues. CDR3 protein: CASSLVGGKNEKLFF. The CDR3 DNA reads as TGTGCCAGCAGCTTAGTAGGGGGGAAGAATGAAAAACTGTTTTTT.

This clonotype has more than one count but fewer than ten. This chain uses TRBV12-3 or TRBV12-4 with TRBJ1-1, with D tentatively TRBD1 (5 bases). CDR3 length: 11 amino acids. V dropped 8 bases and J dropped 4 bases, with 8 bases sitting between them. CDR3 sequence (DNA): TGTGCCAGCGGAAGGGGCACTGAAGCTTTCTTT. This codes for CASGRGTEAFF.

V is TRBV7-9 and J is TRBJ2-1; TRBD1 or TRBD2 may be the D gene (5 bases each). This CDR3 has 15 residues. The V end was cut by 3 bases, the J end by 7 bases, with 16 bases between. Germline loops: CDR1 SEHNR, CDR2 FQNEAQ (reference sequence). Here the CDR3 DNA reads TGTGCCAGCAGCTTCTCGGAAGCCAGGGAGAATGAGCAGTTCTTC. It yields the protein CASSFSEARENEQFF.

The V gene is TRBV18, the J gene TRBJ2-1, with TRBD1 identical over 12 bases. The junction had 11 bases not matched to a gene; V was cut back by 3 bases and J by 8 bases. Per germline, CDR1 KGHSH and CDR2 LQKENI. This CDR3 spans 17 amino acids. The CDR3 nucleotides are TGTGCCAGCTCACCCGGGACAGGGGGCCTTGCTTTCTATGAGCAGTTCTTC. Translation gives CASSPGTGGLAFYEQFF.

The V gene is TRBV11-2, the J gene TRBJ2-5, with 15 bases aligning to TRBD2. CDR1 is SGHAT and CDR2 is FQNNGV in the germline V gene. V lost 4 bases to trimming and J lost 2 bases; unmatched junction nucleotides: 14. The CDR3 extends over 20 amino acids. DNA for the CDR3: TGTGCCAGCAGCTGGTCCCCCGGGACTAGCGGGGGGCCGGGGCAAGAGACCCAGTACTTC. Encoded protein: CASSWSPGTSGGPGQETQYF.

This clonotype has at least ten counts. Here the CDR3 reads CSAPSPRVSPYEQYF. The CDR3 DNA sequence: TGCAGTGCCCCCAGTCCCCGTGTCAGCCCCTACGAGCAGTACTTC. The V gene is TRBV20-1, the J gene TRBJ2-7; D call uncertain. Germline V lookup: CDR1 DFQATT, CDR2 SNEGSKA (reference sequence). The CDR3 is 15 residues long. Deletions cut 6 bases from V and 2 bases from J, with 20 bases between.

The CDR3 sequence: CSVEDRQGLFTEAFF. The CDR3 DNA sequence: TGCAGCGTTGAAGATAGACAGGGTTTATTCACTGAAGCTTTCTTT. This chain joins TRBV29-1 and TRBJ1-1; 7 bases align to TRBD1. With 0 bases clipped from V and 4 bases from J, the junction kept 8 bases outside the gene matches. The germline V gene encodes CDR1 SQVTM and CDR2 ANQGSEA. This CDR3 spans 15 amino acids.

This chain uses TRBV7-6 with TRBJ1-3; D may be TRBD1 (5 bases). Trimming left V 0 bases short and J 3 bases short, with 12 bases between. This CDR3 spans 16 amino acids. Looked up from germline, CDR1 is SGHVS and CDR2 is FNYEAQ. The CDR3 loop reads CASSLAMWTSGNTIYF. The DNA for the CDR3 is TGTGCCAGCAGCTTAGCGATGTGGACAAGTGGAAACACCATATATTTT.

This clonotype was observed a handful of times. The V gene is TRBV12-3 or TRBV12-4, the J gene TRBJ1-4; TRBD1 matches 12 bases. The CDR3 is 16 residues long. Germline trimming cut 5 bases from V and 8 bases from J; bases unmatched to any gene: 9. The CDR3 sequence is CASSPGTGGIGEKLFF. The CDR3 DNA sequence: TGTGCCAGCAGTCCCGGGACAGGGGGCATTGGGGAAAAACTGTTTTTT.

This rearrangement joins TRBV7-6 to TRBJ1-3, with no clear D. V was clipped by 4 bases and J by 5 bases, with 12 bases between them. Germline assignment: CDR1 SGHVS and CDR2 FNYEAQ. The CDR3 runs to 14 residues. CDR3 sequence: CASSSGTDRNTIYF. The CDR3 DNA follows: TGTGCCAGCAGCTCCGGAACCGACCGAAACACCATATATTTT.

This clonotype has just one count. This chain connects TRBV6-6 to TRBJ1-1, with D uncertain. Germline V gene sequence: CDR1 MNHNY, CDR2 SVGAGI (reference sequence). The CDR3 spans 11 residues. Trimming cost V 4 bases and J 1 base, with 1 base left between them. The CDR3 DNA sequence: TGTGCCAGCAGTTGGAACACTGAAGCTTTCTTT. It encodes CASSWNTEAFF.

The chain couples TRBV7-2 to TRBJ1-6, with TRBD1 as a possible D gene (5 bases). The germline V and J ends were trimmed by 1 base and 7 bases, with 11 bases remaining between them. This CDR3 has 15 amino acids. Germline lookup yields CDR1 SGHTA and CDR2 FQGNSA. This chain's CDR3 is CASSLGGPGNSPLHF. In nucleotides, the CDR3 is TGTGCCAGCAGCTTAGGGGGACCGGGGAATTCACCCCTCCACTTT.

This clonotype was observed a handful of times. This CDR3 reads CASSFFNEQFF. CDR3 DNA: TGCGCCAGCAGCTTTTTCAATGAGCAGTTCTTC. The chain links TRBV5-1 to TRBJ2-1; no reliable D call. The CDR3 runs 11 residues. Germline assignment: CDR1 SGHRS and CDR2 YFSETQ. V was trimmed by 2 bases and J by 6 bases, leaving 3 bases between them.

This clonotype has just a few counts. V gene TRBV29-1 combines with J gene TRBJ2-5; possibly TRBD1 for D (5 bases). CDR1 SQVTM and CDR2 ANQGSEA come from the germline V gene. This CDR3 has 12 residues. V was clipped by 3 bases and J by 5 bases, with 10 bases between them. Written as DNA, the CDR3 is TGCAGCGTTGAGCAGGGTGGCGAGACCCAGTACTTC. Its protein is CSVEQGGETQYF. Filled out from reference TRBV29-1 and TRBJ2-5, the complete variable domain reads SAVISQKPSRDICQRGTSLTIQCQVDSQVTMMFWYRQQPGQSLTLIATANQGSEATYESGFVIDKFPISRPNLTFSTLTVSNMSPEDSSIYLCSVEQGGETQYFGPGTRLLVL.

The chain combines TRBV25-1 with TRBJ1-1; D call uncertain. Germline V lookup: CDR1 MGHDK, CDR2 SYGVNS. CDR3 length: 14 residues. Trimming took 5 bases from V and 1 from J, leaving 11 bases between them. CDR3: CASSPPGENTEAFF. The CDR3, as DNA: TGTGCCAGCAGTCCCCCCGGGGAGAACACTGAAGCTTTCTTT.

V and J are TRBV5-1 and TRBJ1-4; D is perhaps TRBD1 (5 bases). The V end lost 4 bases, the J end lost 7 bases, and 11 bases lay between the germline ends. CDR1 SGHRS and CDR2 YFSETQ come from the germline V gene. This CDR3 has 13 residues. The CDR3 DNA is TGCGCCAGCAGCATCGGGGCTCGTGAAAAACTGTTTTTT. Its protein is CASSIGAREKLFF. The whole variable domain, filled in from reference TRBV5-1 and TRBJ1-4, reads KAGVTQTPRYLIKTRGQQVTLSCSPISGHRSVSWYQQTPGQGLQFLFEYFSETQRNKGNFPGRFSGRQFSNSRSEMNVSTLELGDSALYLCASSIGAREKLFFGSGTQLSVL.